Described below is a single TCR beta chain sequence and its context. Which antigen it targets is not known. No much larger clone is present one base from it, and per-base qualities are unavailable. This entry belongs to a study of blood T cell repertoires in COVID-19 (dated by TCRdb to 2020 to 2022). In terms of the full investigation: Samples covering the acute and convalescent phases of COVID-19 were provided by collaborators in the United States, Italy and Spain. The material from the prospective study consisted of cDNA or gDNA derived from T cells, B-cell-depleted T cells, or PBMCs. Deeply sampled blood TCRbeta repertoires from subjects exposed to, actively infected with, or recovered from COVID-19 were included in the dataset. A freely available public database, intended as a resource for researchers studying the immune response to SARS-CoV-2, is where the repertoires were released. The samples were drawn from the first 160 participants of the ongoing ImmuneRACE study and from 1,254 subjects provided by 6 global collaborators. Sample metadata almost always included a de-identified subject ID, COVID-19 status, age in years and sex. HLA class I and class II types, where available, came from metadata supplied by the sample provider rather than from assay-based typing. Study-wide conclusions, independent of this receptor: The amount of clinical and demographic metadata varied by source and participant and was provided uncurated.

Collaborating institutions collected whole blood in K2EDTA tubes following their own protocols. Collaborator samples were shipped for TCRbeta analysis as frozen whole blood, isolated PBMCs, or DNA extracted from either sample type. TCRbeta CDR3 regions were amplified from genomic DNA by means of the immunoSEQ Assay, a bias-controlled multiplex PCR. The paper's data handling went like this. The number of nucleated cells in each sample was estimated from the amplification of reference gene primers within the assay. Sequence reads were collapsed and filtered to measure the absolute abundance of every unique TCRbeta CDR3 rearrangement. For each sample, productive Simpson clonality was calculated as the square root of Simpson's diversity index across productive rearrangements. TCRdb took this table from immuneACCESS and kept in-frame rearrangements with V and J called. Such tables lack part of the clones; where checked against another copy, unresolved V genes explain under half of the gap, and the rest is unexplained. For V, J and clone size, that table is used; D and trimming come from the DNA. The sample table holds about 59,000 clones, of which 79% were seen once. Of the sample, less than 7% is held by the ten largest clones.

Sequences DFQATT (CDR1) and SNEGSKA (CDR2) are obtained from the germline V gene (reference sequence). The CDR3 starts with the cysteine, ends with the phenylalanine, and has 14 residues. Of all the DNA, just the CDR3 is kept, 42 bases in frame from base 1. Between the V and J ends, shortened by 3 bases and 2 bases respectively, the junction contains 8 bases. This receptor was taken from a woman aged 70 to 79 with acute or convalescent COVID-19. Sequenced material: peripheral blood. The chain links TRBV20-1 with TRBJ2-6, and perhaps TRBD2 as D gene, on 5 matching bases. The CDR3 region reads CSASPGTGANVLTF. The nucleotide sequence reads TGCAGTGCTAGTCCGGGGACTGGGGCCAACGTCCTGACTTTC.